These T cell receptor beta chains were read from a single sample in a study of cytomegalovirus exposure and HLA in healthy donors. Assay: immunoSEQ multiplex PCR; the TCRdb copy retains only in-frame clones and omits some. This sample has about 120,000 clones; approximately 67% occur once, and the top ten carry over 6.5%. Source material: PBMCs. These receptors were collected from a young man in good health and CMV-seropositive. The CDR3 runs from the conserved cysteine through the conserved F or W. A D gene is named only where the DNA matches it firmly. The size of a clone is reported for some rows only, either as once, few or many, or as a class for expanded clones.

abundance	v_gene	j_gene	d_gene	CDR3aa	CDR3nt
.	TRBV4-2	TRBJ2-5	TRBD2	CASSPGLAGGTETQYF	TGTGCCAGCAGCCCCGGACTAGCGGGGGGGACGGAGACCCAGTACTTC
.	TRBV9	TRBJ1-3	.	CASKRSGGGNTIYF	TGTGCCAGCAAGAGGTCCGGGGGGGGAAACACCATATATTTT
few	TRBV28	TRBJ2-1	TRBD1	CASSPNPLTGGGEQFF	TGTGCCAGCAGTCCCAACCCACTGACAGGGGGCGGTGAGCAGTTCTTC
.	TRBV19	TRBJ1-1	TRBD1	CASSTLGQVDTEAFF	TGTGCCAGTAGTACATTAGGACAGGTGGACACTGAAGCTTTCTTT
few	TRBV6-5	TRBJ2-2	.	CASSYEGAGTGELFF	TGTGCCAGCAGTTACGAGGGGGCGGGGACCGGGGAGCTGTTTTTT
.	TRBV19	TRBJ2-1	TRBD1	CATNRDRGSEEQFF	TGTGCCACTAACCGGGACAGGGGGTCCGAGGAGCAGTTCTTC
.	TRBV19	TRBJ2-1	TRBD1	CASSWDRYNEQFF	TGTGCCAGTAGTTGGGACAGGTACAATGAGCAGTTCTTC
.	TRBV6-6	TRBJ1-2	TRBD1	CASRLQGLSDGYTF	TGTGCCAGCCGATTACAGGGGTTAAGTGATGGCTACACCTTC
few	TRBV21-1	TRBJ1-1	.	CASTQEDRIRNTEAFF	TGTGCCAGCACCCAGGAAGACAGGATAAGGAACACTGAAGCTTTCTTT
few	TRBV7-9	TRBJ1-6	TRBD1	CASSPFYGTGTLPLHF	TGTGCCAGCAGCCCATTTTATGGGACAGGGACCTTACCCCTCCACTTT
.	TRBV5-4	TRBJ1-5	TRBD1	CASSLAGGQPQHF	TGTGCCAGCAGCTTGGCAGGGGGCCAGCCCCAGCATTTT
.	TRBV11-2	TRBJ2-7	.	CASSSREGGREQYF	TGTGCCAGCAGCTCCAGGGAGGGGGGGCGGGAGCAGTACTTC
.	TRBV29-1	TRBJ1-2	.	CSAPAGVYGYTF	TGCAGCGCACCCGCGGGAGTCTATGGCTACACCTTC
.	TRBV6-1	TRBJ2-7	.	CAIRAITYPMEQYF	TGTGCCATCAGGGCAATTACGTACCCGATGGAGCAGTACTTC
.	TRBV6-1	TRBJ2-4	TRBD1	CASSEPYGQALGIQYF	TGTGCCAGCAGTGAGCCTTATGGACAGGCCCTGGGCATTCAGTACTTC
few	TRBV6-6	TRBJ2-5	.	CASSPDTQETQYF	TGTGCCAGCAGCCCTGACACACAAGAGACCCAGTACTTC
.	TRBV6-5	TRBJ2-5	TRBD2	CASSDSGTKETQYF	TGTGCCAGCAGCGATTCCGGGACTAAAGAGACCCAGTACTTC